In its sample, the clone carrying this T cell receptor beta chain was seen a few times. Antigen: not known. Germline V gene sequence: CDR1 SGHTA, CDR2 FQGNSA. V dropped 5 bases and J dropped 7 bases, with 15 bases sitting between them. The CDR3 is 13 amino acids. The data are from a study of T-cell memory formation after mild COVID-19. Study results and limitations: The appearance of some responding clones in pre-infection memory suggested that cross-reactive memory joined.

TCRdb independently ran MiXCR on the 5' RACE reads; one entry per CDR3 protein. This sample yields some 450,000 distinct CDR3 sequences, of which roughly 18% are seen a single time; approximately 21% belongs to the top ten. The gene calls are TRBV7-2 and TRBJ2-7, with D possibly TRBD2 on 6 matching bases. The receptor comes from a man aged 18 to 29 who had mild COVID-19 (a few samples of this study predate the infection). Cell type and time point are not known. The sequenced sample was PBMCs or a T cell subset sorted from them (not recorded which). The CDR3 spells CASSTGTSREQYF. The DNA of the CDR3 is TGTGCCAGCAGCACCGGGACTTCGCGAGAGCAGTACTTC.